The 7 T cell receptor beta chains in this list originate from one sample, sequenced in a study of cytomegalovirus exposure and HLA in healthy donors. PCR employed 60 Vbeta and 13 Jbeta primers. The assay was immunoSEQ multiplex PCR, and TCRdb's table has in-frame clones only and misses some. Of some 180,000 clones in the sample, less than 80% were seen once. The specimen was PBMCs. All receptors come from a man between 18 and 29 years old in good health and CMV-seronegative.

This clone was counted a few times. The CDR3 bases are TGTGCCTGGAGGCACCGGGGCGGGGGGCTAAACACCGGGGAGCTGTTTTTT. It is translated as CAWRHRGGGLNTGELFF. The chain recombines TRBV30 with TRBJ2-2, with 8 nucleotides matching TRBD2. V dropped 3 bases and J dropped 2; count of bases not matched to a gene: 11. Germline lookup yields CDR1 GTSNPN and CDR2 SVGIG (reference sequence). The CDR3 covers 17 residues.

The rearrangement joins TRBV2 to TRBJ1-5; the D gene is possibly TRBD1 (5 bases). V was clipped by 7 bases and J by 2 bases, with 12 bases between them. The CDR3 contains 14 residues. Germline CDR1 SNHLY, CDR2 FYNNEI. The CDR3 DNA reads as TGTGCCAGCAATAGGGCGGGGGGCAATCAGCCCCAGCATTTT. Its protein is CASNRAGGNQPQHF.

The rearrangement uses TRBV5-4 and TRBJ1-2; 9 bases line up with TRBD1. J lost 8 bases, V lost 4 bases, and 9 bases had no gene match. The CDR3 consists of 14 residues. The germline CDR1 and CDR2 sequences are SGHNT and YYREEE (reference sequence). The CDR3 reads CASSTTGGKMGYTF. CDR3 sequence (DNA): TGTGCCAGCAGCACTACAGGGGGCAAGATGGGCTACACCTTC.

This sequence joins TRBV19 and TRBJ2-1; 13 positions agree with TRBD2. The CDR3 covers 15 residues. CDR1 is LNHDA, CDR2 SQIVND, per germline (reference sequence). The junction had 6 bases not matched to a gene; V was cut back by 5 bases and J by 8 bases. The CDR3 sequence is CASSARLAGGDEQFF. The DNA of the CDR3 is TGTGCCAGTAGTGCTCGACTAGCGGGGGGCGATGAGCAGTTCTTC.

V usage is TRBV10-3 and J usage is TRBJ1-6; 9 bases match TRBD1. Unmatched junction bases numbered 1, after V lost 1 base and J lost 6 bases. This CDR3 is built from 15 residues. Germline CDR1 and CDR2: ENHRY and SYGVKD. The CDR3 loop is CAISELGQGNSPLHF. In DNA, the CDR3 is TGTGCCATCAGTGAGTTGGGACAGGGTAATTCACCCCTCCACTTT.

This rearrangement joins TRBV11-2 to TRBJ2-1, with a tentative D call TRBD2 (5 bases). The CDR3 runs 15 residues. The ends were cut back, 5 bases at V and 2 bases at J, with 13 bases in the middle. CDR1 and CDR2 from the germline V gene are SGHAT and FQNNGV. CDR3 sequence reads: CASSAGLQPYNEQFF. The CDR3 nucleotides read TGTGCCAGCAGCGCAGGACTCCAACCCTACAATGAGCAGTTCTTC.

The gene calls are TRBV5-6 and TRBJ1-4; D is uncertain. V was clipped by 0 bases and J by 8 bases, with 8 bases between them. Germline lookup yields CDR1 SGHDT and CDR2 YYEEEE. The CDR3 contains 13 residues. CDR3 coding DNA: TGTGCCAGCAGCTTGGCGGGAGAGGAAAAACTGTTTTTT. Translated: CASSLAGEEKLFF. The variable domain in full, with the rest retrieved from reference TRBV5-6 and TRBJ1-4, is DAGVTQSPTHLIKTRGQQVTLRCSPKSGHDTVSWYQQALGQGPQFIFQYYEEEERQRGNFPDRFSGHQFPNYSSELNVNALLLGDSALYLCASSLAGEEKLFFGSGTQLSVL.